This T cell receptor beta chain came from a study of cytomegalovirus exposure and HLA in healthy donors. Primers: 60 Vbeta forward and 13 Jbeta reverse. Libraries were prepared by immunoSEQ multiplex PCR; TCRdb keeps only in-frame clonotypes and omits some of them. This table holds some 180,000 clones, roughly 10% found once. Findings of the study overall: Sequencing artifact likely explains a cluster of highly shared sequence variants. Accurate HLA-A and HLA-B prediction from TCR beta sequences was reported for most subjects.

Comments on this clone: Its antigen is not known.

CDR1 is GTSNPN, CDR2 SVGIG, per germline (reference sequence). With V trimmed by 5 bases and J by 8 bases, 9 bases remained unmatched. CDR3 length: 13 amino acids. This TCR derives from a woman aged 25 to 45 in good health and CMV-seropositive. Sequenced material: PBMCs. The chain has TRBV30 and TRBJ2-7, with 10 positions matching TRBD2. DNA for the CDR3: TGTGCCTGGGCTACTAGCGGGATCAGAAAGCAGTACTTC. Protein: CAWATSGIRKQYF.